This is a list of T cell receptor beta chains from one sample in a study of tumor-infiltrating lymphocytes in primary liver carcinoma. MiXCR, run by TCRdb on the multiplex PCR reads, gives a single entry per CDR3 protein. The sample has around 70,000 distinct CDR3 sequences, 60% to 75% seen once; the top ten hold roughly 26%. Material for sequencing was liver tumor tissue from sampling region 4. The receptors come from a middle-aged man with primary liver carcinoma and hepatitis B virus infection. Both conserved end residues are trimmed from each CDR3. Fields, in order: V gene, clone size, CDR3 protein. Not all rows give a size; the values are once, few, many and, for expanded clones, a class.

TRBV5-1,many,ASSPTGTGSSGNTIY
TRBV12-3/TRBV12-4,-,ASNFGQVESPLH
TRBV29-1,many,SVGGVESPKNIQY
TRBV10-3,-,AINTGTGRISGSIGELF
TRBV11-2,few,ASSPGILNTGELF
TRBV7-9,-,VNSNNRADTQY
TRBV6-1,many,ASREKAGGTNEQF
TRBV29-1,-,GGTTSRIQEQY
TRBV4-1,-,ASSQGRDRRYELY
TRBV6-1,-,VSSDRGLGNQPQY
TRBV14,-,ASSPRNTEAS